This TCR beta chain was observed in a study of cytomegalovirus exposure and HLA in healthy donors. The study ran its PCR with 60 Vbeta and 13 Jbeta primers. TCRdb keeps only in-frame clones here, not all; method: immunoSEQ multiplex PCR. Among some 150,000 clones, approximately 82% were seen once, and the ten largest hold around 1.9%. Trimming removed 0 bases from V and 4 bases from J, with 12 bases in between. The germline gives CDR1 SNHLY, CDR2 FYNNEI. The CDR3 has 15 residues. Sequences were obtained from PBMCs. The TCR comes from a woman between 40 and 55 years old in good health and CMV-seronegative. The chain combines TRBV2 with TRBJ2-5, with D perhaps matching TRBD2 (6 bases). In DNA, the CDR3 is TGTGCCAGCAGTGAAGCGGTCCTCGGGAGAGAGACCCAGTACTTC. Translated, it gives CASSEAVLGRETQYF.